This T cell receptor (beta chain) emerged from a study of T-cell memory formation after mild COVID-19. Study details: Largely donor-specific sequence clusters came from a couple of donors. Overall study findings and caveats: Those CD4+ clones that contracted were mainly in CM and EM (CD8+ ones in EMRA). Whether second-wave clones peaking at day 37 were SARS-CoV-2 specific went unconfirmed.

This CDR3 contains 17 residues. V shed 4 bases and J shed 1 base, with 17 bases lying between them. Germline values: CDR1 SEHNR, CDR2 FQNEAQ (reference sequence). Comment on this clonotype: No antigen is known for it.

Libraries for TCRalpha and TCRbeta carried sample barcodes and unique molecular identifiers via 5'RACE. TCRdb independently ran MiXCR on the 5' RACE reads; one entry per CDR3 protein. The sample holds approximately 490,000 distinct CDR3 sequences, 20% seen once. J is TRBJ2-1 and V is TRBV7-9, with D perhaps given as TRBD1 or TRBD2 (7 bases each). Sequenced material: PBMCs or a T cell subset sorted from them (not recorded which). The source of this sequence is an adult woman who had mild COVID-19 (a few samples of this study predate the infection). Cell type and time point are not known. In DNA form, the CDR3 reads TGTGCCAGCAGCTCGCTTAGGGGGCGGGAGTCCTACAATGAGCAGTTCTTC. It encodes CASSSLRGRESYNEQFF. Together with reference TRBV7-9 and TRBJ2-1, the CDR3 gives the full variable domain: DTGVSQNPRHKITKRGQNVTFRCDPISEHNRLYWYRQTLGQGPEFLTYFQNEAQLEKSRLLSDRFSAERPKGSFSTLEIQRTEQGDSAMYLCASSSLRGRESYNEQFFGPGTRLTVL.